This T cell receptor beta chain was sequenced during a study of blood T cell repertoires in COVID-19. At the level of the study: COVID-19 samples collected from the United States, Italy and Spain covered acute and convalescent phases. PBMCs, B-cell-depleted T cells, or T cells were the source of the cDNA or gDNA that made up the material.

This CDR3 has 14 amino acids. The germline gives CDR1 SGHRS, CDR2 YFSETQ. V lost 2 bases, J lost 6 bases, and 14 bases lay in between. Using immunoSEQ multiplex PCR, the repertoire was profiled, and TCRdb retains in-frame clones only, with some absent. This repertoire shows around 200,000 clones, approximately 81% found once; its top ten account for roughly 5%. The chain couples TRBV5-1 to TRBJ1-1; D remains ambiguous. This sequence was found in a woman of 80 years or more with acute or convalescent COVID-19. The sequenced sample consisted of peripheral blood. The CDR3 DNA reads TGCGCCAGCAGCTTCCGGGTCTCGGCACCTGAAGCTTTCTTT. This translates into CASSFRVSAPEAFF. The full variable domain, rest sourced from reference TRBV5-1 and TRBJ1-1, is KAGVTQTPRYLIKTRGQQVTLSCSPISGHRSVSWYQQTPGQGLQFLFEYFSETQRNKGNFPGRFSGRQFSNSRSEMNVSTLELGDSALYLCASSFRVSAPEAFFGQGTRLTVV.